The 27 T cell receptor beta chains below were found in one sample sequenced in a study of cytomegalovirus exposure and HLA in healthy donors. The PCR employed 60 Vbeta primers together with 13 Jbeta primers. Profiling relied on immunoSEQ multiplex PCR, and the TCRdb table lists in-frame clones only, not all of them. This sample yields about 120,000 clones, of which 77% are seen a single time; 5.8% belongs to the top ten. Sample: PBMCs. These receptors were taken from a man in his late teens or twenties in good health and CMV-seropositive.

The chain uses TRBV5-4 and TRBJ2-6, with TRBD1 identical over 9 bases. Losses at the gene ends were 7 bases for V and 1 base for J; bases not matched to a gene: 9. Germline CDR1 is SGHNT and CDR2 is YYREEE (reference sequence). This CDR3 comprises 17 residues. The CDR3 here is CASHRDRAFSGANVLTF. In nucleotides, the CDR3 is TGTGCCAGCCACCGGGACAGGGCTTTTTCTGGGGCCAACGTCCTGACTTTC.

The chain has TRBV27 and TRBJ1-4; D not resolved. V was shortened by 3 bases and J by 4 bases, with 6 bases between the two germline ends. The germline CDR1 and CDR2 sequences are MNHEY and SMNVEV (reference sequence). CDR3 length: 13 residues. The CDR3 reads CASSFTFNEKLFF. CDR3 sequence (DNA): TGTGCCAGCAGTTTCACTTTTAATGAAAAACTGTTTTTT.

The rearrangement uses TRBV9 and TRBJ2-7; possibly TRBD1 for D (6 bases). Germline V gene data show CDR1 as SGDLS and CDR2 as YYNGEE. With 4 bases removed from V and 0 bases from J, the gap between germline ends came to 17 bases. This CDR3 has 16 amino acids. CDR3: CASSFNPGANSYEQYF. Here the CDR3 DNA reads TGTGCCAGCAGCTTCAACCCAGGGGCGAACTCCTACGAGCAGTACTTC.

CDR3 region: CASRRDRGDNSPLHF. The CDR3 nucleotides are TGTGCCAGCAGACGGGACAGGGGGGATAATTCACCCCTCCACTTT. The chain recombines TRBV6-1 with TRBJ1-6; TRBD1 matches 11 bases. This CDR3 region has 15 residues. Losses at the gene ends were 6 bases for V and 5 bases for J; bases not matched to a gene: 3. Looked up from germline, CDR1 is MNHNS and CDR2 is SASEGT.

This clone came up once. The same CDR3 is also encoded by other DNA sequences in this sample. The genes are TRBV18 and TRBJ2-7; 12 bases align to TRBD2. The junction had 2 bases not matched to a gene; V was cut back by 0 bases and J by 2 bases. CDR1 is KGHSH, CDR2 LQKENI, per germline. The CDR3 runs to 16 residues. The DNA for the CDR3 is TGTGCCAGCTCACCACCGCTAGCGGGAGGGCCCTACGAGCAGTACTTC. This translates into CASSPPLAGGPYEQYF.

The rearrangement uses TRBV5-1 and TRBJ1-5; D may be TRBD1 (5 bases). The V end was cut by 0 bases, the J end by 0 bases, with 10 bases between. The CDR3 length is 16 residues. The germline V gene has CDR1 SGHRS and CDR2 YFSETQ. The CDR3 reads CASSLGPGDSNQPQHF. In DNA form, the CDR3 reads TGCGCCAGCAGCTTGGGTCCGGGGGATAGCAATCAGCCCCAGCATTTT.

The chain has TRBV5-1 and TRBJ1-1; a possible D gene is TRBD1 (5 bases). Germline V gene data show CDR1 as SGHRS and CDR2 as YFSETQ. Trimming cost V 0 bases and J 7 bases, with 16 bases left between them. The CDR3 has 15 residues. CDR3 DNA sequence: TGCGCCAGCAGCTTGGGGGGAGGCACAGGACGTGAAGCTTTCTTT. This encodes CASSLGGGTGREAFF.

In this sample, this clone turned up once. The rearrangement uses TRBV4-1 and TRBJ1-4; TRBD1 aligns across 8 bases. In germline, CDR1 is MGHRA, CDR2 YSYEKL. V trimming: 0 bases; J trimming: 4 bases; junction bases outside the gene matches: 4. The CDR3 runs to 16 residues. DNA for the CDR3: TGCGCCAGCAGCCAAGAGCCGGGACAGGTTAATGAAAAACTGTTTTTT. Translating gives CASSQEPGQVNEKLFF.

V is TRBV7-3 and J is TRBJ1-1, with TRBD1 matching over 8 bases. The CDR3 runs to 14 residues. The V and J ends lost 5 bases and 1 base, in that order; junction bases with no gene match: 3. Germline loops: CDR1 SGHTA, CDR2 FQGTGA. The chain's CDR3 is CASSTGTGNTEAFF. CDR3 nucleotide sequence: TGTGCCAGCAGCACCGGGACAGGGAACACTGAAGCTTTCTTT.

This clone was seen more than once but under ten times. The rearrangement uses TRBV29-1 and TRBJ1-1, with a tentative D call TRBD1 (5 bases). Per germline, CDR1 SQVTM and CDR2 ANQGSEA. The CDR3 is made up of 12 amino acids. Between the trimmed V and J ends, which lost 6 bases and 2 bases, there was a span of 10 bases. CDR3 nucleotides: TGCAGCGTGAGACAGCAAAACACTGAAGCTTTCTTT. It codes for CSVRQQNTEAFF.

The J gene is TRBJ2-5, the V gene TRBV30; perhaps TRBD2 as D (5 bases). The CDR3 is 13 residues long. V lost 0 bases, J lost 1 base, and 6 bases lay in between. Looked up from germline, CDR1 is GTSNPN and CDR2 is SVGIG (reference sequence). The DNA for the CDR3 is TGTGCCTGGAGTGTGGACTTCCAAGAGACCCAGTACTTC. It translates to CAWSVDFQETQYF.

This clone was seen just once. This chain uses TRBV7-9 with TRBJ1-6; 7 nucleotides align to TRBD1. This CDR3 comprises 14 residues. Germline V CDR1 and CDR2: SEHNR, FQNEAQ (reference sequence). V was pared by 5 bases and J by 13 bases, with 11 bases of the junction left unmatched. The CDR3 spells CASSPVQGRTPLHF. CDR3 bases: TGTGCCAGCAGCCCCGTACAGGGGCGAACCCCCCTCCACTTT.

As to this clone: Its ends do not fully match the called genes, so a read error is possible. The chain is built from TRBV18 and TRBJ2-2; TRBD2 is a possible D gene (6 bases). The CDR3 contains 15 residues. Looked up from germline, CDR1 is KGHSH and CDR2 is LQKENI. The CDR3 is CASSPGPDYTGGLFF. CDR3 coding DNA: TGTGCCAGCTCACCAGGGCCGGACTACACCGGGGGGCTGTTTTTT. Combining the CDR3 with reference TRBV18 and TRBJ2-2 gives the whole variable domain NAGVMQNPRHLVRRRGQEARLRCSPMKGHSHVYWYRQLPEEGLKFMVYLQKENIIDESGMPKERFSAEFPKEGPSILRIQQVVRGDSAAYFCASSPGPDYTGGLFFGEGSRLTVL.

The chain joins TRBV28 to TRBJ1-5; 7 bases agree with TRBD1. The CDR3 runs to 14 residues. Germline V CDR1 and CDR2: MDHEN, SYDVKM. Losses at the gene ends were 6 bases for V and 4 bases for J; bases not matched to a gene: 6. The DNA of the CDR3 is TGTGCCAGCAGAGGGACAGCGGGTAATCAGCCCCAGCATTTT. Amino acids: CASRGTAGNQPQHF.

V usage is TRBV5-1 and J usage is TRBJ1-2, with 9 positions matching TRBD1. Losses at the gene ends were 4 bases for V and 4 bases for J; bases not matched to a gene: 8. CDR3 length: 15 residues. The germline CDR1 and CDR2 sequences are SGHRS and YFSETQ. The CDR3 is CASSLRDRDPYGYTF. For the CDR3, the DNA is TGCGCCAGCAGCCTCCGGGACAGGGACCCCTATGGCTACACCTTC.

The CDR3 DNA is TGTGCCAGCAGCGAAACAGGGGGTAGCAACACTGAAGCTTTCTTT. This codes for CASSETGGSNTEAFF. V usage is TRBV9 and J usage is TRBJ1-1, with 8 bases matching TRBD1. Germline lookup yields CDR1 SGDLS and CDR2 YYNGEE. The CDR3 contains 15 residues. V lost 3 bases and J lost 2; bases outside the gene matches: 6.

The V and J genes are TRBV7-3 and TRBJ1-1, with TRBD1 matching 9 bases. CDR3 length: 15 residues. Germline CDR1 is SGHTA and CDR2 is FQGTGA. V lost 0 bases and J lost 7; bases outside the gene matches: 6. The CDR3 is CASSLTFPGQGEAFF. CDR3 nucleotide sequence: TGTGCCAGCAGCTTAACGTTCCCGGGACAGGGTGAAGCTTTCTTT.

The chain has TRBV5-1 and TRBJ1-1, with no clear D. V was clipped by 2 bases and J by 1 base, with 6 bases between them. Per the germline V gene, CDR1 is SGHRS and CDR2 is YFSETQ. This CDR3 is built from 13 residues. The CDR3 DNA follows: TGCGCCAGCAGCTTTGAGTCGAACACTGAAGCTTTCTTT. Encoded protein: CASSFESNTEAFF.

V usage is TRBV9 and J usage is TRBJ2-1; maybe TRBD1 (6 bases). This CDR3 region has 12 residues. The V and J ends lost 5 bases and 10 bases respectively, with 13 bases between them. Germline V gene sequence: CDR1 SGDLS, CDR2 YYNGEE. The CDR3: CASSSQGGEQFF. DNA for the CDR3: TGTGCCAGCAGTTCACAGGGTGGGGAGCAGTTCTTC.

The J gene is TRBJ2-4, the V gene TRBV6-5; 9 bases align to TRBD1. The junction had 9 bases not matched to a gene; V was cut back by 4 bases and J by 8 bases. Germline V gene sequence: CDR1 MNHEY, CDR2 SVGAGI. The CDR3 is made up of 15 amino acids. This CDR3 reads CASSSETGQGDIQYF. The CDR3 DNA reads as TGTGCCAGCAGTTCCGAGACGGGACAGGGAGACATTCAGTACTTC.

The chain combines TRBV19 with TRBJ2-7; TRBD1 might be the D (6 bases). The CDR3 runs 15 residues. Germline values: CDR1 LNHDA, CDR2 SQIVND (reference sequence). With 10 bases removed from V and 6 bases from J, the gap between germline ends came to 25 bases. CDR3 sequence (DNA): TGTGCCACCCGCGCCAGCTACAGGGTTTCAGGCGAGCAGTACTTC. It yields the protein CATRASYRVSGEQYF.

This clone was counted once. The chain carries TRBV5-1 and TRBJ2-7; TRBD1 matches at 11 bases. The CDR3 is 14 residues long. CDR1 and CDR2 from the germline V gene are SGHRS and YFSETQ. J lost 2 bases, V lost 4 bases, and 2 bases had no gene match. The CDR3 loop is CASSPGQGAYEQYF. The CDR3, as DNA: TGCGCCAGCAGCCCGGGACAGGGGGCCTACGAGCAGTACTTC.

This chain connects TRBV28 to TRBJ1-3, with 7 bases aligning to TRBD1. The CDR3 length is 15 residues. Germline loops: CDR1 MDHEN, CDR2 SYDVKM. With V trimmed by 3 bases and J by 1 base, 3 bases remained unmatched. DNA for the CDR3: TGTGCCAGCAGTTTTCTACAGGGGTCTGGAAACACCATATATTTT. Translated, it gives CASSFLQGSGNTIYF.

This clone has only a few counts. The chain is built from TRBV7-6 and TRBJ1-3; D possibly corresponds to TRBD1 (5 bases). Looked up from germline, CDR1 is SGHVS and CDR2 is FNYEAQ. The CDR3 length is 20 residues. V gave up 0 bases and J gave up 0 bases, with 21 bases separating them. This chain's CDR3 is CASSLAYGGVKGYSGNTIYF. DNA of the CDR3: TGTGCCAGCAGCTTAGCGTACGGGGGAGTCAAGGGATACTCTGGAAACACCATATATTTT.

The chain couples TRBV4-2 to TRBJ2-7; no firm D call. V gave up 6 bases and J gave up 2 bases, with 17 bases separating them. The CDR3 contains 15 residues. The germline CDR1 and CDR2 sequences are LGHNA and YNFKEQ. CDR3 bases: TGTGCCAGCAGACATCTCTCCACCCTTCCCTACGAGCAGTACTTC. This encodes CASRHLSTLPYEQYF.

This clone was seen a single time. The chain joins TRBV7-3 to TRBJ2-2, with 11 bases lining up with TRBD2. The junction had 10 bases not matched to a gene; V was cut back by 2 bases and J by 2 bases. This CDR3 has 19 residues. From germline, CDR1 is SGHTA and CDR2 FQGTGA. The CDR3 DNA reads as TGTGCCAGCAGCTTAGGGCTAGCGGGAGGCGGAATTAACACCGGGGAGCTGTTTTTT. Amino acid sequence: CASSLGLAGGGINTGELFF. Variable domain in full (rest from reference TRBV7-3 and TRBJ2-2): GAGVSQTPSNKVTEKGKYVELRCDPISGHTALYWYRQSLGQGPEFLIYFQGTGAADDSGLPNDRFFAVRPEGSVSTLKIQRTERGDSAVYLCASSLGLAGGGINTGELFFGEGSRLTVL.

The chain is built from TRBV30 and TRBJ1-1; perhaps TRBD1 as D (5 bases). V was trimmed by 0 bases and J by 1 base, leaving 9 bases between them. CDR1 and CDR2 from the germline V gene are GTSNPN and SVGIG (reference sequence). CDR3 length: 14 amino acids. This CDR3 is CAWSVRGRNTEAFF. CDR3 nucleotide sequence: TGTGCCTGGAGTGTCCGGGGGAGGAACACTGAAGCTTTCTTT.